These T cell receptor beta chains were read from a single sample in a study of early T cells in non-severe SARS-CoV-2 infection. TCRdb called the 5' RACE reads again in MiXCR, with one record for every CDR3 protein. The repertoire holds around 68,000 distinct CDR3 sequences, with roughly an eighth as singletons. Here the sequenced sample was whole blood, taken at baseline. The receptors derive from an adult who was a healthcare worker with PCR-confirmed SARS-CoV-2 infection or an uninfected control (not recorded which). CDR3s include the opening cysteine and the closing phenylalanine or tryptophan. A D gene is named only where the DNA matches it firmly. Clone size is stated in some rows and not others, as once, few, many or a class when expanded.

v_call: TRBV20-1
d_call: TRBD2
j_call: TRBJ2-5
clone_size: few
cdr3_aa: CSAGRLAGHQETQYF
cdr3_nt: TGCAGTGCTGGAAGACTAGCGGGACACCAAGAGACCCAGTACTTC

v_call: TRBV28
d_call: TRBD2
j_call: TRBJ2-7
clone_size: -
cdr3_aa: CASSHPTSDSYEQYF
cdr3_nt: TGTGCCAGCAGTCACCCGACTAGCGACTCCTACGAGCAGTACTTC

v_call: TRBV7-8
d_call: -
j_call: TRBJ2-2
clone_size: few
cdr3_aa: CASSLVSGANTGELFF
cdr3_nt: TGTGCCAGCAGCTTAGTATCGGGGGCGAACACCGGGGAGCTGTTTTTT

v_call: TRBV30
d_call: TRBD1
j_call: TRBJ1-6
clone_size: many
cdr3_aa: CAWSDRENSPLHF
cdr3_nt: TGTGCCTGGTCGGACAGGGAAAATTCACCCCTCCACTTT

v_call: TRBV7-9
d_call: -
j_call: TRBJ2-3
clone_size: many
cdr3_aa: CASTQVASGTDTQYF
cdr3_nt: TGTGCCAGCACCCAAGTGGCTAGCGGCACAGATACGCAGTATTTT

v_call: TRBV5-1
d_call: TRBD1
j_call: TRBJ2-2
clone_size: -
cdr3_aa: CASSPGQVNTGELFF
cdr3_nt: TGCGCCAGCAGCCCCGGACAGGTGAACACCGGGGAGCTGTTTTTT

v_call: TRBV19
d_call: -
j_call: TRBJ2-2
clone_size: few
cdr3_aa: CASSKSAGELFF
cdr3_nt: TGTGCCAGTAGTAAGAGTGCTGGGGAGCTGTTTTTT

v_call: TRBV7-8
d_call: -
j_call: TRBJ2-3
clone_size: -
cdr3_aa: CASSLVSGEADTQYF
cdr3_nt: TGTGCCAGCAGCTTAGTGTCGGGGGAAGCAGATACGCAGTATTTT

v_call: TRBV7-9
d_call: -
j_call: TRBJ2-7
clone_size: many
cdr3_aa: CASSVAYEQYF
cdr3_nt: TGTGCCAGCAGCGTAGCCTACGAGCAGTACTTC

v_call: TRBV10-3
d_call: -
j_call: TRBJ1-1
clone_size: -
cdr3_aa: CATQGMNTEAFF
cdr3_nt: TGTGCCACCCAGGGTATGAACACTGAAGCTTTCTTT

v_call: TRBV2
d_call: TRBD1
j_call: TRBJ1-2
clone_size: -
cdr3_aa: CASSEAGQPYGYTF
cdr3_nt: TGTGCCAGCAGTGAAGCGGGACAGCCATATGGCTACACCTTC

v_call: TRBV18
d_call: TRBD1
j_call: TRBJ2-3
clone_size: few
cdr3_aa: CASSPGQGSDTQYF
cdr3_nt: TGTGCCAGCTCACCGGGACAGGGTTCGGATACGCAGTATTTT